These 10 T cell receptor beta chains came from one sample sequenced in a study of response to subunit inactivated influenza vaccine. Via MiXCR, TCRdb re-called the RT-PCR reads, giving one row per CDR3 protein. The data show 400,000 to 650,000 distinct CDR3 sequences, approximately 6.9% seen once. The input for sequencing was PBMCs from blood, taken less than 30 months after vaccination. The receptors derive from a man aged 50 to 69 who received an inactivated influenza vaccine.

Only a few counts were recorded for this clonotype. The V gene is TRBV7-6, the J gene TRBJ2-5; TRBD2 agrees at 8 bases. This CDR3 spans 14 amino acids. Per the germline V gene, CDR1 is SGHVS and CDR2 is FNYEAQ. J was trimmed by 5 bases and V by 5 bases; bases with no gene match: 7. CDR3 in DNA: TGTGCCAGCAGCCCCCAGCGGGGGAGGGAGACCCAGTACTTC. Translation gives CASSPQRGRETQYF. Full variable domain (remainder filled in from reference TRBV7-6 and TRBJ2-5): GAGVSQSPRYKVTKRGQDVALRCDPISGHVSLYWYRQALGQGPEFLTYFNYEAQQDKSGLPNDRFSAERPEGSISTLTIQRTEQRDSAMYRCASSPQRGRETQYFGPGTRLLVL.

The rearrangement joins TRBV4-1 to TRBJ1-1, with D maybe TRBD1 (5 bases). The V and J ends lost 0 bases and 4 bases respectively, with 15 bases between them. This CDR3 spans 16 amino acids. Germline CDR1 MGHRA, CDR2 YSYEKL. CDR3 amino acids: CASSQESSGRSTEAFF. The CDR3 nucleotides read TGCGCCAGCAGCCAAGAATCTTCAGGGAGGAGCACTGAAGCTTTCTTT.

This clonotype was counted between two and nine times. The J gene is TRBJ2-1, the V gene TRBV5-6; D is ambiguous. The V end lost 2 bases, the J end lost 13 bases, and 16 bases lay between the germline ends. Germline CDR1 and CDR2: SGHDT and YYEEEE. The CDR3 is 13 amino acids. CDR3 residues: CASSFSAQRPQFF. CDR3 DNA sequence: TGTGCCAGCAGCTTTTCCGCGCAAAGGCCTCAGTTCTTC.

The rearrangement links TRBV20-1 to TRBJ2-7; 9 bases line up with TRBD1. Germline V gene lookup returns CDR1 DFQATT and CDR2 SNEGSKA (reference sequence). The length of the CDR3 is 11 residues. J gave up 2 bases and V 8 bases, and 1 base lay outside the gene matches. CDR3 region: CSRQGAYEQYF. In DNA, the CDR3 is TGCAGTAGACAGGGGGCCTACGAGCAGTACTTC.

This clonotype came up a few times. This chain uses TRBV6-5 with TRBJ1-2, with TRBD1 as a possible D gene (5 bases). Germline loops: CDR1 MNHEY, CDR2 SVGAGI. Trimming cost V 2 bases and J 4 bases, with 14 bases left between them. This CDR3 spans 15 amino acids. The CDR3 is CASSYGTPAAYGYTF. The DNA for the CDR3 is TGTGCCAGCAGTTACGGGACCCCCGCTGCCTATGGCTACACCTTC.

In its sample, this clonotype was seen many times. The rearrangement joins TRBV12-3 or TRBV12-4 to TRBJ2-1; 12 bases align to TRBD1. Unmatched junction bases numbered 5, after V lost 5 bases and J lost 0 bases. The CDR3 totals 17 residues. This CDR3 is CASSIGTGGFSYNEQFF. The CDR3 DNA follows: TGTGCCAGCAGTATCGGGACAGGGGGCTTCTCCTACAATGAGCAGTTCTTC.

The chain recombines TRBV5-1 with TRBJ2-1; 9 nucleotides align to TRBD1. J gave up 5 bases and V 4 bases, and 7 bases lay outside the gene matches. The CDR3 sequence is 15 residues long. Germline V CDR1 and CDR2: SGHRS, YFSETQ. CDR3 coding DNA: TGCGCCAGCAGCGAACAGGGGGCATACGACAATGAGCAGTTCTTC. This encodes CASSEQGAYDNEQFF. The entire variable domain, with the rest obtained from reference TRBV5-1 and TRBJ2-1, is as follows: KAGVTQTPRYLIKTRGQQVTLSCSPISGHRSVSWYQQTPGQGLQFLFEYFSETQRNKGNFPGRFSGRQFSNSRSEMNVSTLELGDSALYLCASSEQGAYDNEQFFGPGTRLTVL.

This chain links TRBV7-9 with TRBJ1-3; 9 bases match TRBD1. The CDR3 spans 15 residues. Germline V CDR1 and CDR2: SEHNR, FQNEAQ (reference sequence). V trimming: 1 base; J trimming: 5 bases; junction bases outside the gene matches: 3. This CDR3 is CASSLDRGHRNTIYF. The CDR3 bases are TGTGCCAGCAGCTTAGACAGGGGGCACAGAAACACCATATATTTT.

This clonotype was seen at least ten times. The V gene is TRBV2, the J gene TRBJ2-2, with no clear D. Trimming removed 5 bases at V and 5 bases at J, with 12 bases between. The CDR3 length is 14 residues. Germline V gives CDR1 SNHLY, CDR2 FYNNEI. The CDR3 DNA is TGTGCCAGCAGTTTGCGGAGCGCTACCGGGGAGCTGTTTTTT. Protein product: CASSLRSATGELFF.

This clonotype has just a few counts. The J gene is TRBJ2-1, the V gene TRBV11-2; D not resolved. In germline, CDR1 is SGHAT, CDR2 FQNNGV. The CDR3 sequence is 15 residues long. V was pared by 0 bases and J by 5 bases, with 11 bases between. CDR3 sequence: CASSLDLARHNEQFF. CDR3 coding DNA: TGTGCCAGCAGCTTAGATCTCGCACGTCACAATGAGCAGTTCTTC.